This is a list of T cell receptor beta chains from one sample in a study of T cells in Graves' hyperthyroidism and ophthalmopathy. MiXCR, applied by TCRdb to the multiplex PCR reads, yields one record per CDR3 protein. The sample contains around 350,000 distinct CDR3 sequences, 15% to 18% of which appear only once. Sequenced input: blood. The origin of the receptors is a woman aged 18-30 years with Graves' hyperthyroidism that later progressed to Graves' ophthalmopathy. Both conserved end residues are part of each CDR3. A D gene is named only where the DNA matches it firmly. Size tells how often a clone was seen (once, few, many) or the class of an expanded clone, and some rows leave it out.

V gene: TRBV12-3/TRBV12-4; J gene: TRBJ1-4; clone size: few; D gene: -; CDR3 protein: CASRGMGGHEKLFF; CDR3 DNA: TGTGCCAGCAGGGGGATGGGGGGCCATGAAAAACTGTTTTTT
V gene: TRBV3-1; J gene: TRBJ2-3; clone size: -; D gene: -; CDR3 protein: CASSQELGDLRNTQYF; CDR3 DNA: TGTGCCAGCAGCCAAGAGTTAGGGGACCTTCGGAATACGCAGTATTTT
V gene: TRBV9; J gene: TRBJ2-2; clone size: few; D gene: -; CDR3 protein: CASSVRTTTGELFF; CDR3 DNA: TGTGCCAGCAGCGTCCGGACAACAACCGGGGAGCTGTTTTTT
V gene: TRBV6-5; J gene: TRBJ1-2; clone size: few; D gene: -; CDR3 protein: CASSSPNHYGYTF; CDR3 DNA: TGTGCCAGCAGTTCCCCAAACCATTATGGCTACACCTTC
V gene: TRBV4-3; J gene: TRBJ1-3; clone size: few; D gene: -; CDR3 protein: CASSGSSGGGNTIYF; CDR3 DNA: TGCGCCAGCAGCGGATCCTCGGGAGGTGGAAACACCATATATTTT
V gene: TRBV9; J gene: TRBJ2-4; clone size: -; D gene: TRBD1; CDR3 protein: CASSAQGYGKNIQYF; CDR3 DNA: TGTGCCAGCAGCGCACAGGGGTACGGGAAAAACATTCAGTACTTC
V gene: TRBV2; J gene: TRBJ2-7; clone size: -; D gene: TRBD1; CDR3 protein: CASLRTGSSYEQYF; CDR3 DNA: TGTGCCAGCCTCCGGACAGGGAGCTCCTACGAGCAGTACTTC
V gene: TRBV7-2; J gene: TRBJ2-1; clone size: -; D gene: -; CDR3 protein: CASSFDSPPDEQFF; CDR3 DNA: TGTGCCAGCAGCTTTGACTCGCCCCCCGATGAGCAGTTCTTC
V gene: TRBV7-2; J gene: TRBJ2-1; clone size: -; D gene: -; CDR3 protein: CASSPGLHSGLLTNEQFF; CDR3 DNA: TGTGCCAGCAGCCCCGGCCTCCATAGCGGCCTTTTGACCAATGAGCAGTTCTTC
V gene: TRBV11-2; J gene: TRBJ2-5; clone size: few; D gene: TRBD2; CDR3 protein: CASSYLGLAGGWGFRETQYF; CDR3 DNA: TGTGCCAGCAGCTACCTAGGACTAGCGGGAGGTTGGGGTTTTCGGGAGACCCAGTACTTC
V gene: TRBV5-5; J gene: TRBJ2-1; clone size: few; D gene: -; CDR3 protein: CASSLRPGPYNEQFF; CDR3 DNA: TGTGCCAGCAGCTTGAGGCCCGGGCCGTACAATGAGCAGTTCTTC
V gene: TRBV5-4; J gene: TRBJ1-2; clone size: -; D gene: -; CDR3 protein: CASSIKGWDYGYTF; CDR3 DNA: TGTGCCAGCAGCATCAAGGGCTGGGACTATGGCTACACCTTC
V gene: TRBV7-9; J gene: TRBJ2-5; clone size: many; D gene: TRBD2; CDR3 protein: CASSLVAGLETQYF; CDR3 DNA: TGTGCCAGCAGCTTAGTAGCGGGATTGGAGACCCAGTACTTC
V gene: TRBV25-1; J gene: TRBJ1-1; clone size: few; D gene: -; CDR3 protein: CASSSRSEAFF; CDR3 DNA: TGTGCCAGCAGCTCTCGCAGTGAAGCTTTCTTT
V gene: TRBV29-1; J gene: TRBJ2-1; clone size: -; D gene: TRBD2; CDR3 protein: CSVEDELAGVLYNEQFF; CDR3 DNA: TGCAGCGTTGAAGACGAACTAGCGGGAGTACTCTACAATGAGCAGTTCTTC
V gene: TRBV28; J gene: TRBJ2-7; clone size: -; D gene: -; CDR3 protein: CATTPPDGVTYEQYF; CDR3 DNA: TGTGCCACCACACCCCCGGACGGTGTGACCTACGAGCAGTACTTC
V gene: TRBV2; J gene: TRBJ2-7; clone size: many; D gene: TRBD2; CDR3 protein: CASSAPGLAGGYEQYF; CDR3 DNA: TGTGCCAGCAGTGCGCCAGGACTAGCGGGAGGGTACGAGCAGTACTTC
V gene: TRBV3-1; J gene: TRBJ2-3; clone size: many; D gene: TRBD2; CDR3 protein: CASSAAGGPSDTQYF; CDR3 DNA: TGTGCCAGCAGCGCAGCGGGAGGGCCTTCCGATACGCAGTATTTT
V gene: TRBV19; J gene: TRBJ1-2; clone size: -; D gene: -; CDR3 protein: CASTGPGQNYGYTF; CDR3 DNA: TGTGCCAGTACAGGGCCGGGGCAAAACTATGGCTACACCTTC
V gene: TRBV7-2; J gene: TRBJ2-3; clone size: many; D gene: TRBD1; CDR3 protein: CASSSQGVDTQYF; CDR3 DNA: TGTGCCAGCAGCTCACAGGGGGTGGATACGCAGTATTTT
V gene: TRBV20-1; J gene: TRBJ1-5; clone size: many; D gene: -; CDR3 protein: CSGRTGTVYSNQPQHF; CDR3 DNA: TGCAGTGGCAGAACCGGGACGGTTTATAGCAATCAGCCCCAGCATTTT
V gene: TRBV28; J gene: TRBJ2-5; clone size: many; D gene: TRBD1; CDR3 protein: CASSPDRGAETQYF; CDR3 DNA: TGTGCCAGCAGTCCGGACAGGGGGGCGGAGACCCAGTACTTC
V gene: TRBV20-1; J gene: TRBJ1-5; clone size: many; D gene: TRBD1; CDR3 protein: CSAAPGTGGNQPQHF; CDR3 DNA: TGCAGTGCTGCCCCCGGGACAGGGGGCAATCAGCCCCAGCATTTT
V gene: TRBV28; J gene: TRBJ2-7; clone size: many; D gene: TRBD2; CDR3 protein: CASRQGGLAGQSSYEQYF; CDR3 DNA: TGTGCCAGCAGACAAGGGGGACTAGCGGGACAAAGCTCCTACGAGCAGTACTTC
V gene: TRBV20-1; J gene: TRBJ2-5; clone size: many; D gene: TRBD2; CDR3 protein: CSASGLAGEAETQYF; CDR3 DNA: TGCAGTGCCTCGGGACTAGCGGGAGAAGCCGAGACCCAGTACTTC
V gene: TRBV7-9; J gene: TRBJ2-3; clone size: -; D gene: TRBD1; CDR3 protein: CASSFEVEGDRGPVTQYF; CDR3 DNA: TGTGCCAGCAGCTTCGAAGTGGAAGGGGACAGGGGACCAGTGACGCAGTATTTT
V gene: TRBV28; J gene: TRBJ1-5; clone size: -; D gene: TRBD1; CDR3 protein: CATEEAGTGLYSNQPQHF; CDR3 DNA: TGTGCCACCGAAGAGGCCGGGACAGGACTTTATAGCAATCAGCCCCAGCATTTT
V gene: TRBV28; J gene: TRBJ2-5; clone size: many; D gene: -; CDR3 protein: CASSPSLTGETQYF; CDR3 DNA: TGTGCCAGCAGTCCTTCTCTCACTGGGGAGACCCAGTACTTC
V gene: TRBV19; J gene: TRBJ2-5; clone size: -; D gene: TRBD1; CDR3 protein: CASRSGTGSQETQYF; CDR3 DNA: TGTGCCAGTCGAAGTGGGACAGGGTCCCAAGAGACCCAGTACTTC
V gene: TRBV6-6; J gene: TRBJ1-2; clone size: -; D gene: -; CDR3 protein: CASSYINRAYGYTF; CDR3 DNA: TGTGCCAGCAGTTACATAAACAGGGCCTATGGCTACACCTTC
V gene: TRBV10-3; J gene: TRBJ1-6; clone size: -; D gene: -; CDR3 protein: CAIRAKGRLKPQEALHF; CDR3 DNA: TGTGCCATCAGGGCAAAGGGCAGACTTAAACCCCAAGAGGCCCTCCACTTT
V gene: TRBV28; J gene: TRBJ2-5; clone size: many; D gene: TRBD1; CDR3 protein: CASSFQQGAFQETQYF; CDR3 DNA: TGTGCCAGCAGTTTCCAACAGGGGGCGTTTCAAGAGACCCAGTACTTC
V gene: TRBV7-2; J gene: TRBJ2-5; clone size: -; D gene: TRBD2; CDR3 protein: CASSTVRGREETQYF; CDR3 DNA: TGTGCCAGCAGCACCGTCCGCGGGAGGGAAGAGACCCAGTACTTC
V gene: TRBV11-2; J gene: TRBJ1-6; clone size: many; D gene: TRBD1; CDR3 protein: CASSTDRGNNSPLHF; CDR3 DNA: TGTGCCAGCAGCACCGACAGGGGCAATAATTCACCCCTCCACTTT
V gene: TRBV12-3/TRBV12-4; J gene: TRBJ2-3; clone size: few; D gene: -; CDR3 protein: CASASRTGGTDTQYF; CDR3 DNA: TGTGCCAGCGCGTCACGAACAGGAGGCACAGATACGCAGTATTTT
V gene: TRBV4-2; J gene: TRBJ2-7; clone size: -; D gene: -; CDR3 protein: CASSQDRNYSYEQYF; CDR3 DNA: TGTGCCAGCAGCCAAGATCGGAACTACTCCTACGAGCAGTACTTC
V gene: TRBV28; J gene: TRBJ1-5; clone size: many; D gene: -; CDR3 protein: CASSQEGLNQPQHF; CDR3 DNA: TGTGCCAGCAGCCAGGAGGGGTTAAATCAGCCCCAGCATTTT
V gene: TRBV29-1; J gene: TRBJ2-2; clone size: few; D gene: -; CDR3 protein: CSVKGVANTGELFF; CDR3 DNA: TGCAGCGTTAAAGGGGTGGCGAACACCGGGGAGCTGTTTTTT
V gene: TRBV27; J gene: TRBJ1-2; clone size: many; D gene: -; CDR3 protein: CASSSTSLPDRTSNYGYTF; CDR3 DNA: TGTGCCAGCAGTTCGACCTCCTTACCCGACAGAACTTCTAACTATGGCTACACCTTC
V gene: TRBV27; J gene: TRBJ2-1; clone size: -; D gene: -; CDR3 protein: CASNPSARFYNEQFF; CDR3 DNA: TGTGCCAGCAATCCTAGCGCCCGCTTCTACAATGAGCAGTTCTTC